The 8 T cell receptor beta chains presented below share a single source sample, sequenced in a study of CD8 T cells in ankylosing spondylitis. Study-wide points: Blood from ankylosing spondylitis patients appeared to carry a characteristic eight-variant TCR beta motif.

Each CDR3 protein gets one entry after TCRdb re-called the 5' RACE reads with MiXCR. The sample includes 700,000 to 850,000 distinct CDR3 sequences, 12% seen only once; the top ten take roughly 0.51%. No antigen is known for these receptors. Sequenced input: blood, either unsorted or a sorted T cell fraction (not recorded which). The receptors were gathered from a male donor with ankylosing spondylitis.

This rearrangement joins TRBV5-1 to TRBJ1-1; tentatively, D is TRBD1 (6 bases). The CDR3 consists of 13 residues. Trimming took 6 bases from V and 5 from J, leaving 14 bases between them. Germline V CDR1 and CDR2: SGHRS, YFSETQ. This chain's CDR3 is CASMTQGSTEAFF. In nucleotides, the CDR3 is TGCGCCAGCATGACTCAGGGGTCAACTGAAGCTTTCTTT.

This clonotype was counted ten times or more. V usage is TRBV5-1 and J usage is TRBJ1-2; 10 bases are shared with TRBD1. CDR1 is SGHRS, CDR2 YFSETQ, per germline. With 7 bases clipped from V and 7 bases from J, the junction kept 10 bases outside the gene matches. The CDR3 is 14 residues long. The CDR3 nucleotides read TGCGCCAGCTCGAGTCTCGACAGGGGGCTTGGCTACACCTTC. It yields the protein CASSSLDRGLGYTF.

This clonotype has ten or more counts. V and J are TRBV29-1 and TRBJ2-7, with 8 bases fitting TRBD1. The CDR3 extends over 13 amino acids. CDR1 is SQVTM and CDR2 is ANQGSEA in the germline V gene. V lost 1 base and J lost 4; bases outside the gene matches: 3. In nucleotides, the CDR3 is TGCAGCGTTGAAGTGGGGACAGGTTACGAGCAGTACTTC. Its protein is CSVEVGTGYEQYF.

The chain couples TRBV6-6 to TRBJ1-1, with a possible D match to TRBD1 (6 bases). The CDR3 contains 12 residues. The germline gives CDR1 MNHNY, CDR2 SVGAGI (reference sequence). The V and J ends lost 10 bases and 8 bases respectively, with 17 bases between them. This chain's CDR3 is CAITRGPQEAFF. The CDR3 coding sequence is TGTGCCATTACCAGGGGACCGCAAGAAGCTTTCTTT.

V and J are TRBV2 and TRBJ2-7; tentatively, D is TRBD2 (6 bases). The ends were cut back, 4 bases at V and 4 bases at J, with 14 bases in the middle. The CDR3 has 14 amino acids. Germline V lookup: CDR1 SNHLY, CDR2 FYNNEI. In nucleotides, the CDR3 is TGTGCCAGCAGTGCGCGGGGACTTGGGTACGAGCAGTACTTC. Encoded protein: CASSARGLGYEQYF.

This clonotype was counted only a few times. The CDR3 region has the DNA TGCGCCAGCAGCCGCCAACAGGGACAGCCTGGAAACACCATATATTTT. Its protein product is CASSRQQGQPGNTIYF. The chain uses TRBV4-1 and TRBJ1-3, with 7 bases fitting TRBD1. Looked up from germline, CDR1 is MGHRA and CDR2 is YSYEKL. This CDR3 spans 16 amino acids. Trimming took 4 bases from V and 2 from J; bases not matched to a gene: 8.

This clonotype was counted only a few times. This chain links TRBV7-9 with TRBJ2-5, with 12 bases matching TRBD2. The CDR3 covers 14 residues. V lost 6 bases, J lost 5 bases, and 4 bases stayed unmatched. Germline CDR1 and CDR2: SEHNR and FQNEAQ (reference sequence). CDR3 sequence: CASRLTSGSETQYF. CDR3 bases: TGTGCCAGCAGGTTGACTAGCGGGAGTGAGACCCAGTACTTC.

The chain combines TRBV4-2 with TRBJ2-7, with TRBD2 matching 7 bases. V trimming: 4 bases; J trimming: 1 base; junction bases outside the gene matches: 10. Looked up from germline, CDR1 is LGHNA and CDR2 is YNFKEQ. The CDR3 is made up of 16 amino acids. CDR3 in amino acids: CASSLDARGVSYEQYF. DNA of the CDR3: TGTGCCAGCAGCCTCGACGCTCGGGGGGTATCCTACGAGCAGTACTTC.